These 15 T cell receptor beta chains originate from one sample sequenced in a study of early T cells in non-severe SARS-CoV-2 infection. TCRdb ran MiXCR on the 5' RACE reads and lists one entry per CDR3 protein. The sample lists around 78,000 distinct CDR3 sequences, roughly an eighth occurring once. The specimen sequenced was whole blood. The receptor set was obtained from an adult who was a healthcare worker with PCR-confirmed SARS-CoV-2 infection or an uninfected control (not recorded which).

The chain carries TRBV14 and TRBJ2-7; D perhaps matches TRBD2 (5 bases). The CDR3 runs 14 residues. The germline V gene encodes CDR1 SGHDN and CDR2 FVKESK. With 5 bases removed from V and 2 bases from J, the gap between germline ends came to 13 bases. The CDR3 loop is CASSSAGGAYEQYF. CDR3 DNA sequence: TGTGCCAGCAGCTCTGCGGGCGGTGCCTACGAGCAGTACTTC.

The chain combines TRBV28 with TRBJ2-1; TRBD2 aligns across 8 bases. Looked up from germline, CDR1 is MDHEN and CDR2 is SYDVKM. This CDR3 contains 17 residues. The ends lost 3 bases at V and 0 bases at J; junction bases unmatched: 7. The CDR3 DNA follows: TGTGCCAGCAGTTTCATAGCGGGGTCCCTCTCCTACAATGAGCAGTTCTTC. Protein product: CASSFIAGSLSYNEQFF.

The chain is built from TRBV6-5 and TRBJ1-1, with D possibly being TRBD1 (6 bases). The CDR3 is made up of 15 amino acids. Looked up from germline, CDR1 is MNHEY and CDR2 is SVGAGI. V dropped 8 bases and J dropped 3 bases, with 19 bases sitting between them. The chain's CDR3 is CASLSLQGRDTEAFF. The CDR3 nucleotides are TGTGCCAGCTTAAGCCTCCAGGGGCGGGACACTGAAGCTTTCTTT.

This clonotype showed up just a few times. V gene TRBV9 combines with J gene TRBJ2-1; 8 nucleotides agree with TRBD2. CDR3 length: 15 residues. Trimming at V came to 0 bases and at J to 4 bases, leaving 3 bases not matched to a gene. Germline CDR1 SGDLS, CDR2 YYNGEE. The CDR3: CASSVGGLAYNEQFF. The DNA of the CDR3 is TGTGCCAGCAGCGTAGGCGGACTAGCTTACAATGAGCAGTTCTTC.

This clonotype was counted many times. V and J are TRBV4-1 and TRBJ2-3, with 10 bases fitting TRBD2. After removal of 0 bases from V and 1 base from J, the junction contained 10 bases not matched to a gene. CDR3 size: 19 residues. The germline CDR1 and CDR2 sequences are MGHRA and YSYEKL. CDR3 amino acids: CASSQEFASGSSRTDTQYF. The DNA for the CDR3 is TGCGCCAGCAGCCAAGAATTCGCTAGCGGGAGCTCTCGCACAGATACGCAGTATTTT.

This clonotype has at least ten counts. The chain links TRBV5-4 to TRBJ2-1; 9 bases fit TRBD2. This CDR3 comprises 16 residues. The V gene end was trimmed by 0 bases and the J gene end by 12 bases; junction bases not matched to a gene: 13. CDR1 SGHNT and CDR2 YYREEE come from the germline V gene (reference sequence). The CDR3 is CASSLAGGLAGRRQFF. The CDR3 DNA follows: TGTGCCAGCAGCTTGGCAGGTGGGCTAGCGGGGCGTAGGCAGTTCTTC.

The chain uses TRBV6-5 and TRBJ2-3, with D hard to call. The length of the CDR3 is 15 residues. The V end lost 4 bases, the J end lost 4 bases, and 15 bases lay between the germline ends. Germline assignment: CDR1 MNHEY and CDR2 SVGAGI. The CDR3: CASSWKPGSPDTQYF. As DNA, the CDR3 is TGTGCCAGCAGTTGGAAGCCGGGTAGCCCAGATACGCAGTATTTT.

Only a few counts were recorded for this clonotype. The V gene is TRBV5-1, the J gene TRBJ2-5, with no clear D. Trimming stripped 0 bases from V and 2 bases from J, with 5 bases between. The germline gives CDR1 SGHRS, CDR2 YFSETQ. The CDR3 is made up of 13 amino acids. CDR3 region: CASSLEAQETQYF. CDR3 DNA: TGCGCCAGCAGCTTGGAAGCACAAGAGACCCAGTACTTC.

This clonotype has only a few counts. This sequence joins TRBV4-1 and TRBJ2-7; D is uncertain. Germline lookup yields CDR1 MGHRA and CDR2 YSYEKL. Trimming removed 1 base at V and 4 bases at J, with 8 bases between. This CDR3 contains 13 residues. Written as DNA, the CDR3 is TGCGCCAGCAGCCAAGCGCCAGCTTACGAGCAGTACTTC. This encodes CASSQAPAYEQYF.

This clonotype was seen many times. J is TRBJ2-6 and V is TRBV7-8; D is possibly TRBD1 (6 bases). Germline loops: CDR1 SGHVS, CDR2 FQNEAQ. The CDR3 contains 16 residues. Trimming cost V 4 bases and J 4 bases, with 14 bases left between them. This chain's CDR3 is CASSSYRAPGANVLTF. The CDR3 bases are TGTGCCAGCAGCTCCTACAGGGCCCCCGGGGCCAACGTCCTGACTTTC.

This clonotype has ten or more counts. This chain links TRBV7-9 with TRBJ2-2; perhaps TRBD2 as D (6 bases). V lost 11 bases to trimming and J lost 3 bases, with 13 bases between them. There are 13 residues in the CDR3. The germline gives CDR1 SEHNR, CDR2 FQNEAQ (reference sequence). The CDR3 DNA follows: TGTGCCGTCGGGGGTAGACACACCGGGGAGCTGTTTTTT. As protein: CAVGGRHTGELFF.

Concerning this clonotype: An end of the junction differs from the germline gene, which may be a read error. The rearrangement joins TRBV24-1 to TRBJ2-3, with 10 bases fitting TRBD2. The CDR3 is 17 amino acids. CDR1 is KGHDR, CDR2 SFDVKD, per germline. CDR3 in amino acids: CPTSDRTSGVFTDTQYF. DNA for the CDR3: TGTCCCACCAGTGACCGGACTAGCGGAGTATTCACAGATACGCAGTATTTT.

This clonotype occurred many times. A junction end diverges from the germline sequence, so it may reflect a read error. This chain links TRBV7-9 with TRBJ1-2; the match to TRBD1 covers 9 bases. CDR1 and CDR2 from the germline V gene are SEHNR and FQNEAQ (reference sequence). This CDR3 is 15 amino acids long. This CDR3 is CASSPTRDRAETDSF. The CDR3 coding sequence is TGTGCCAGCAGCCCTACCCGGGACAGGGCTGAGACAGACTCCTTC.

This clonotype has ten or more counts. The chain has TRBV11-2 and TRBJ1-1; maybe TRBD1 (5 bases). In germline, CDR1 is SGHAT, CDR2 FQNNGV. The CDR3 covers 15 residues. The V end was cut by 5 bases, the J end by 6 bases, with 19 bases between. As DNA, the CDR3 is TGTGCCAGCAGCACGCCCCCAGGGATCGGGTCTGAAGCTTTCTTT. It encodes CASSTPPGIGSEAFF. The full variable domain, in which reference TRBV11-2 and TRBJ1-1 provide the parts outside the CDR3, is EAGVAQSPRYKIIEKRQSVAFWCNPISGHATLYWYQQILGQGPKLLIQFQNNGVVDDSQLPKDRFSAERLKGVDSTLKIQPAKLEDSAVYLCASSTPPGIGSEAFFGQGTRLTVV.

The rearrangement uses TRBV24-1 and TRBJ1-5; the D gene is possibly TRBD1 (5 bases). CDR3 length equals 16 residues. V was trimmed by 12 bases and J by 9 bases, leaving 29 bases between them. Germline values: CDR1 KGHDR, CDR2 SFDVKD. Written as DNA, the CDR3 is TGTGCCGCAACCAATATGGGGAAAGGGGACCGTTGGCCCCAGCATTTT. It encodes CAATNMGKGDRWPQHF.